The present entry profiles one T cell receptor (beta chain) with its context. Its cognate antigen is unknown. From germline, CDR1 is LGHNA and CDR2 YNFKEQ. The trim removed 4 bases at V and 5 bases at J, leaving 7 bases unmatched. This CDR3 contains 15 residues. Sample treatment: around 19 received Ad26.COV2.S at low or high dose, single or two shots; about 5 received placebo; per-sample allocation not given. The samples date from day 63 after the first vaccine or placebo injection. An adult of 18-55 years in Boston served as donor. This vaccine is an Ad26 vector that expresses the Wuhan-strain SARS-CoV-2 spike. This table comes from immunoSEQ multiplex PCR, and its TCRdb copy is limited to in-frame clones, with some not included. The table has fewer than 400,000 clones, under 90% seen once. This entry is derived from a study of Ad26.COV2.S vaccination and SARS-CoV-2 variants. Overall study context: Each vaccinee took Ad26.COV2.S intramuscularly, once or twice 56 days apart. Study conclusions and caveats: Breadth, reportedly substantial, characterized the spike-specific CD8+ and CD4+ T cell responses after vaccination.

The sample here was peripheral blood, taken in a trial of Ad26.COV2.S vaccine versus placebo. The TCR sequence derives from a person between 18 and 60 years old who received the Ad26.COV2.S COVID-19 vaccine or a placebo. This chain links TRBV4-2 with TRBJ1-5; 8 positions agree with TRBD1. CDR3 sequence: CASSPLGQGDQPQHF. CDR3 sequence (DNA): TGTGCCAGCAGCCCGCTCGGACAGGGTGATCAGCCCCAGCATTTT.